This TCR beta chain comes out of a study of blood T cell repertoires in COVID-19. V lost 6 bases and J 4 bases, leaving 16 bases between the germline ends. Germline loops: CDR1 SQVTM, CDR2 ANQGSEA. The CDR3 consists of 13 residues. Method: immunoSEQ multiplex PCR; TCRdb's copy keeps in-frame clones and lacks some. The sample lists some 360,000 clones, around nine tenths occurring once. What was sequenced was PBMCs or T cells enriched from blood (not recorded which). The receptor was isolated from a woman aged 30 to 39 who had been exposed to COVID-19. This chain uses TRBV29-1 with TRBJ2-7, with a weak D call TRBD2 (6 bases). CDR3 in amino acids: CSVMVAGLYEQYF. The CDR3 coding sequence is TGCAGCGTCATGGTCGCGGGGCTTTACGAGCAGTACTTC.